These T cell receptor beta chains were read from a single sample in a study of cytomegalovirus exposure and HLA in healthy donors. The repertoire was sequenced with immunoSEQ multiplex PCR; TCRdb's copy has only in-frame clones and lacks some. The repertoire holds more than 55,000 clones, approximately 96% seen once, with around 0.83% in the top ten. Material for sequencing was PBMCs. These TCRs come from a man in his late teens or twenties in good health and CMV-seronegative. CDR3s include the opening cysteine and the closing phenylalanine or tryptophan. Each record gives: V gene, D gene, clone size, J gene, CDR3 DNA, CDR3 protein. A D gene is named only where the DNA matches it firmly. Some rows mark clone size as missing; the rest say once, few, many or name a class of expanded clone.

V: TRBV25-1
D: -
size: -
J: TRBJ2-7
DNA: TGTGCCAGCAGTGATAGACTTGTGACTTCCTACGAGCAGTACTTC
CDR3: CASSDRLVTSYEQYF

V: TRBV6-6
D: TRBD1
size: -
J: TRBJ1-1
DNA: TGTGCCAGCAGTGATCCCGACAGGGTGGGCACTGAAGCTTTCTTT
CDR3: CASSDPDRVGTEAFF

V: TRBV27
D: -
size: -
J: TRBJ2-3
DNA: TGTGCCAGCAGTTTACTCCCGGGAGATACGCAGTATTTT
CDR3: CASSLLPGDTQYF

V: TRBV10-2
D: TRBD1
size: -
J: TRBJ1-2
DNA: TGCGCCAGCAGTGACCCCTTGGGGACAGCTAACTATGGCTACACCTTC
CDR3: CASSDPLGTANYGYTF

V: TRBV19
D: TRBD1
size: once
J: TRBJ1-1
DNA: TGTGCCAGTAAGACAGGGGGCACTGAAGCTTTCTTT
CDR3: CASKTGGTEAFF

V: TRBV28
D: -
size: -
J: TRBJ1-2
DNA: TGTGCCAGCCACCAGAACCCGGACAATGGCTACACCTTC
CDR3: CASHQNPDNGYTF

V: TRBV18
D: TRBD2
size: -
J: TRBJ2-5
DNA: TGTGCCAGCTCACCTACGACGGATCTAGCGGACTTC
CDR3: CASSPTTDLADF

V: TRBV5-6
D: TRBD2
size: -
J: TRBJ2-1
DNA: TGTGCCAGCAGCCCCGACCGGGACTACTACAATGAGCAGTTCTTC
CDR3: CASSPDRDYYNEQFF

V: TRBV9
D: -
size: -
J: TRBJ2-1
DNA: TGTGCCAGCAGCTTGGAGGGGTACAATGAGCAGTTCTTC
CDR3: CASSLEGYNEQFF

V: TRBV7-9
D: -
size: once
J: TRBJ1-5
DNA: TGTGCCAGCAGCTTAGAGGGGCTGGCGAGCAATCAGCCCCAGCATTTT
CDR3: CASSLEGLASNQPQHF

V: TRBV5-1
D: -
size: -
J: TRBJ1-2
DNA: TGCGCCAGCAGCTTGGGAGCAGGGTCCCCTCATGGCTACACCTTC
CDR3: CASSLGAGSPHGYTF

V: TRBV29-1
D: -
size: -
J: TRBJ1-2
DNA: TGCAGCGTTGGGACAGAAAGGGGCTACACCTTC
CDR3: CSVGTERGYTF

V: TRBV9
D: -
size: -
J: TRBJ1-3
DNA: TGTGCCAGCAGCGCGAGAGTCGACTCTGGAAACACCATATATTTT
CDR3: CASSARVDSGNTIYF

V: TRBV6-1
D: -
size: -
J: TRBJ2-5
DNA: TGTGCCAGCAGCCTCCCCAGGGTTGGAGGGGAGACCCAGTACTTC
CDR3: CASSLPRVGGETQYF

V: TRBV5-1
D: TRBD1
size: -
J: TRBJ2-3
DNA: TGCGCCAGCAGCTCAAGGGGGCGTAAACTCACAGATACGCAGTATTTT
CDR3: CASSSRGRKLTDTQYF

V: TRBV5-4
D: TRBD1
size: -
J: TRBJ2-5
DNA: TGTGCCAGCAGCTTGGAAGGGACAGGCTTAGAGACCCAGTACTTC
CDR3: CASSLEGTGLETQYF

V: TRBV4-3
D: -
size: -
J: TRBJ2-2
DNA: TGCGCCAGCAGCCAAGGAGTTCCCAAGACCGGGGAGCTGTTTTTT
CDR3: CASSQGVPKTGELFF

V: TRBV28
D: -
size: -
J: TRBJ2-2
DNA: TGTGCCAGCATTCTCTCGGACAGCACCGGGGAGCTGTTTTTT
CDR3: CASILSDSTGELFF